This section outlines one T cell receptor beta chain sequence together with its context. By sample share, this clone is medium-sized (0.01 to 0.1%). What antigen it recognizes has not been identified. No base-level quality is on record; no much larger clone is a single base apart. The sample has other DNA sequences that encode this CDR3 too. This specimen belongs to a study of blood T cell repertoires in COVID-19 (dated by TCRdb to the early 2020s). With regard to the full study: The collaborator samples originated in the United States, Italy and Spain and spanned the acute and convalescent phases of COVID-19. Deeply sampled blood TCRbeta repertoires from subjects exposed to, actively infected with, or recovered from COVID-19 were included in the dataset. The repertoires were made available in a free public database intended to serve as a resource for research on the immune response to SARS-CoV-2. The sample metadata nearly always contained a de-identified subject ID, COVID-19 status, age in years and sex. The samples were drawn from two sources: the first 160 participants of the ongoing ImmuneRACE study, and fewer than 1,500 subjects contributed by 6 global collaborators. HLA class I and class II types, where available, came from metadata supplied by the sample provider rather than from assay-based typing. The material from the prospective study consisted of cDNA or gDNA derived from T cells, B-cell-depleted T cells, or PBMCs. Summary of the overall study and its limitations: The quantity of clinical and demographic metadata differed by source and by participant and was supplied without curation.

Each collaborating institution followed its own protocols to collect whole blood in K2EDTA tubes. For TCRbeta analysis, collaborators shipped samples in one of three forms: frozen whole blood, isolated PBMCs, or DNA extracted from either of those sample types. TCRbeta CDR3 regions were amplified from genomic DNA by means of the immunoSEQ Assay, a bias-controlled multiplex PCR. The study's own analysis went as follows. Within the assay, amplification of reference gene primers was used to estimate how many nucleated cells each sample contained. Sequence reads were collapsed and filtered to measure the absolute abundance of every unique TCRbeta CDR3 rearrangement. For each sample, productive Simpson clonality was calculated by taking the square root of Simpson's diversity index across productive rearrangements. The table comes from immuneACCESS by way of TCRdb, which keeps in-frame sequences with V and J called. Part of the clones is missing from these tables; in studies checked, under half for an unresolved V gene and the rest for unknown reasons. That table furnishes V, J and clone size, whereas the DNA furnished D and trimming. A total of some 35,000 clones appear in this sample, about 88% of them only once. The top ten constitute approximately 19% of the sample.

Clipping removes 0 bases from V and 3 bases from J, with 1 as the unmatched junction base count. Taken from the germline V gene, the CDR1 and CDR2 loops are LGHNA and YNFKEQ. From the cysteine through the phenylalanine, the CDR3 covers 15 amino acids. Here the CDR3 DNA is all that survives: 45 bases in frame from base 1. Recombination connected TRBV4-2 to TRBJ2-1; a stretch of 8 junction bases matches TRBD2. This clonotype was sampled from a man aged 65 to 79 with acute or convalescent COVID-19. The sample was peripheral blood. CDR3 sequence: CASSQETSGYNEQFF. The sequenced DNA: TGTGCCAGCAGCCAAGAAACTAGCGGCTACAATGAGCAGTTCTTC.